The 32 T cell receptor beta chains reported below all come from one sample, sequenced in a study of blood T cell repertoires in COVID-19. Repertoires were generated with immunoSEQ multiplex PCR, while TCRdb's copy carries only in-frame clones and drops some. The sample lists about 97,000 clones, around 85% seen once, with 4% to 5.5% in the top ten. The sample was peripheral blood. Receptors originate from a man between 60 and 75 years old with acute or convalescent COVID-19.

The chain has TRBV11-2 and TRBJ1-1; D possibly corresponds to TRBD1 (5 bases). Germline values: CDR1 SGHAT, CDR2 FQNNGV. This CDR3 is built from 14 residues. The ends were cut back, 5 bases at V and 4 bases at J, with 14 bases in the middle. The CDR3, as DNA: TGTGCCAGCAGCCCACGGCTGGGGGGCACTGAAGCTTTCTTT. It specifies CASSPRLGGTEAFF.

This chain uses TRBV3-1 (or the pseudogene TRBV3-2) with TRBJ2-2, with D perhaps TRBD1 (5 bases). The ends were cut back, 5 bases at V and 6 bases at J, with 10 bases in the middle. Germline V gives CDR1 LGHDT, CDR2 YNNKEL (reference sequence). The CDR3 contains 13 residues. The CDR3 sequence: CASSTGYSGELFF. CDR3 in DNA: TGTGCCAGCAGCACAGGTTATTCCGGGGAGCTGTTTTTT.

This clone has just a few counts. The V and J genes are TRBV11-3 and TRBJ2-3; 8 bases are shared with TRBD1. The V and J ends lost 0 bases and 1 base, in that order; junction bases with no gene match: 9. The V gene's germline CDR1 is SGHNT and CDR2 YENEEA. The CDR3 runs to 18 residues. The CDR3 spells CASSLDQTGGFGTDTQYF. The DNA for the CDR3 is TGTGCCAGCAGCTTAGATCAAACAGGGGGATTTGGCACAGATACGCAGTATTTT.

This chain joins TRBV11-2 and TRBJ2-7; TRBD1 agrees at 7 bases. Germline lookup yields CDR1 SGHAT and CDR2 FQNNGV. The CDR3 covers 14 residues. Trimming at V came to 3 bases and at J to 2 bases, leaving 4 bases not matched to a gene. The CDR3: CASSFGTAPYEQYF. In DNA, the CDR3 is TGTGCCAGCAGCTTTGGGACAGCCCCCTACGAGCAGTACTTC.

The chain is built from TRBV5-6 and TRBJ2-3; 9 bases agree with TRBD2. This CDR3 comprises 14 residues. The ends lost 4 bases at V and 5 bases at J; junction bases unmatched: 5. Germline loops: CDR1 SGHDT, CDR2 YYEEEE. The DNA for the CDR3 is TGTGCCAGCAGCCAGGGACTAGCTCGAGATACGCAGTATTTT. This translates into CASSQGLARDTQYF.

This rearrangement joins TRBV2 to TRBJ1-5, with no clear D. Trimming cost V 8 bases and J 0 bases, with 14 bases left between them. Germline CDR1 SNHLY, CDR2 FYNNEI. The CDR3 loop spans 15 amino acids. CDR3 residues: CASRGENYSNQPQHF. Written as DNA, the CDR3 is TGTGCCAGCCGTGGCGAGAACTATAGCAATCAGCCCCAGCATTTT.

CDR3 protein: CASSLQLAGGGETQYF. The CDR3, as DNA: TGTGCCAGCAGCCTCCAACTAGCGGGGGGGGGTGAGACCCAGTACTTC. The chain has TRBV3-1 (or the pseudogene TRBV3-2) and TRBJ2-5; 13 nucleotides line up with TRBD2. The V and J ends lost 4 bases and 5 bases, in that order; junction bases with no gene match: 7. The CDR3 loop spans 16 amino acids. The germline gives CDR1 LGHDT, CDR2 YNNKEL (reference sequence).

This clone appeared a single time. The rearrangement joins TRBV7-2 to TRBJ2-1, with TRBD1 identical over 8 bases. The J segment lost 9 bases and the V segment lost 1 base, leaving 5 bases of the junction unmatched. Germline V gene sequence: CDR1 SGHTA, CDR2 FQGNSA. The CDR3 consists of 14 residues. The CDR3 nucleotides are TGTGCCAGCAGCTTAGGACAGGGGTTGGGTGAGCAGTTCTTC. Protein sequence: CASSLGQGLGEQFF.

This chain connects TRBV27 to TRBJ1-6; TRBD1 agrees at 9 bases. V was clipped by 5 bases and J by 0 bases; unmatched bases: 11. This CDR3 comprises 19 residues. Germline V CDR1 and CDR2: MNHEY, SMNVEV (reference sequence). CDR3 region: CASSPRPGQGSSYNSPLHF. DNA for the CDR3: TGTGCCAGCAGTCCCCGCCCCGGACAGGGGAGCTCCTATAATTCACCCCTCCACTTT.

The rearrangement uses TRBV7-6 and TRBJ1-4; D is uncertain. CDR3 length equals 15 residues. Trimming removed 1 base from V and 3 bases from J, with 9 bases in between. Per the germline V gene, CDR1 is SGHVS and CDR2 is FNYEAQ. CDR3 protein: CASSLVLPPNEKLFF. For the CDR3, the DNA is TGTGCCAGCAGCTTAGTTCTACCGCCTAATGAAAAACTGTTTTTT.

In DNA form, the CDR3 reads TGTGCCAGCAGCCTGTGGGTTAGGAGACAAGAGACCCAGTACTTC. It is translated as CASSLWVRRQETQYF. The chain carries TRBV7-2 and TRBJ2-5; D is unclear. The CDR3 contains 15 residues. V lost 5 bases and J lost 2, with 15 bases in between. CDR1 and CDR2 (germline): SGHTA, FQGNSA.

V usage is TRBV7-9 and J usage is TRBJ2-7; possibly TRBD2 for D (5 bases). The CDR3 is 14 residues long. The germline V gene encodes CDR1 SEHNR and CDR2 FQNEAQ (reference sequence). Trimming removed 1 base at V and 6 bases at J, with 13 bases between. CDR3 residues: CASSLVNLEVEQYF. The DNA for the CDR3 is TGTGCCAGCAGCTTAGTAAATTTGGAGGTCGAGCAGTACTTC.

The chain links TRBV30 to TRBJ2-5; weak D call: TRBD2 (6 bases). The CDR3 has 12 residues. Trimming cost V 8 bases and J 1 base, with 11 bases left between them. Germline V gene sequence: CDR1 GTSNPN, CDR2 SVGIG (reference sequence). CDR3 bases: TGTGCCCGCAGGAGGGGCCAAGAGACCCAGTACTTC. Its protein is CARRRGQETQYF.

V and J are TRBV6-2 or TRBV6-3 and TRBJ2-6; no clear D. Between the trimmed V and J ends, which lost 6 bases and 0 bases, there was a span of 12 bases. The V gene's germline CDR1 is MNHEY and CDR2 SVGEGT. CDR3 length equals 16 residues. CDR3 DNA: TGTGCCAGCAGCCCTAGAACTACCTCTGGGGCCAACGTCCTGACTTTC. Its protein product is CASSPRTTSGANVLTF.

This clone was seen many times. The chain is built from TRBV19 and TRBJ2-1; TRBD2 agrees at 11 bases. The CDR3 has 15 amino acids. CDR1 is LNHDA, CDR2 SQIVND, per germline (reference sequence). V dropped 6 bases and J dropped 3; count of bases not matched to a gene: 4. CDR3 nucleotides: TGTGCCAGTAGCCATACTAGCGGGAGCTACAATGAGCAGTTCTTC. Translating it yields CASSHTSGSYNEQFF.

As regards this clone: Mismatch with germline at one junction end may stem from a read error. The genes are TRBV7-7 and TRBJ1-5; 9 positions match TRBD1. The germline gives CDR1 SSHAT, CDR2 FNYEAQ (reference sequence). The CDR3 consists of 21 residues. The CDR3 sequence: CASSLVKCSGQGRENNQPQHF. As DNA, the CDR3 is TGTGCTAGCAGCTTAGTAAAGTGCTCGGGACAGGGAAGGGAGAACAATCAGCCCCAGCATTTT.

This chain links TRBV5-1 with TRBJ1-2; 12 bases agree with TRBD1. The V and J ends lost 3 bases and 3 bases, in that order; junction bases with no gene match: 3. Germline V CDR1 and CDR2: SGHRS, YFSETQ. The CDR3 has 15 amino acids. As DNA, the CDR3 is TGCGCCAGCAGCTGGGGGACAGGGGGCCACTATGGCTACACCTTC. As protein: CASSWGTGGHYGYTF.

The V call is TRBV9, the J call TRBJ2-2, with 10 nucleotides matching TRBD1. Germline V gene lookup returns CDR1 SGDLS and CDR2 YYNGEE. This CDR3 is 17 amino acids long. The V gene end was trimmed by 3 bases and the J gene end by 3 bases; junction bases not matched to a gene: 8. The CDR3 reads CASSAPTGTGDTGELFF. The CDR3 DNA reads as TGTGCCAGCAGCGCTCCGACCGGGACAGGGGACACCGGGGAGCTGTTTTTT.

The genes are TRBV19 and TRBJ2-1; the D gene is possibly TRBD1 (5 bases). Germline V CDR1 and CDR2: LNHDA, SQIVND (reference sequence). The CDR3 consists of 14 residues. The germline V and J ends were trimmed by 4 bases and 4 bases, with 11 bases remaining between them. The CDR3 DNA is TGTGCCAGTAGTAAGGTGCAGGGATACAATGAGCAGTTCTTC. As protein: CASSKVQGYNEQFF.

This clone was observed a handful of times. An end of the junction differs from the germline gene, which may be a read error. The V gene is TRBV7-7, the J gene TRBJ1-1; 7 bases match TRBD1. The CDR3 has 13 amino acids. The germline gives CDR1 SSHAT, CDR2 FNYEAQ (reference sequence). Here the CDR3 DNA reads TGTGCTAGCAGCCGGGACAGGAACACTGAAGCTTTCTTT. It translates to CASSRDRNTEAFF.

The chain carries TRBV9 and TRBJ1-3; 9 nucleotides agree with TRBD1. Trimming cost V 3 bases and J 3 bases; bases outside gene matches: 7. The CDR3 runs 16 residues. CDR1 SGDLS and CDR2 YYNGEE come from the germline V gene. Written as DNA, the CDR3 is TGTGCCAGCAGCGCCGGGACAGGGTCTTTTGGAAACACCATATATTTT. Protein: CASSAGTGSFGNTIYF.

The chain couples TRBV5-4 to TRBJ2-7, with 11 bases lining up with TRBD2. Unmatched junction bases numbered 9, after V lost 2 bases and J lost 5 bases. Per germline, CDR1 SGHNT and CDR2 YYREEE (reference sequence). The CDR3 runs 16 residues. The CDR3 is CASSFGASGGINEQYF. The CDR3 region has the DNA TGTGCCAGCAGCTTCGGGGCTAGCGGGGGGATAAACGAGCAGTACTTC.

The chain joins TRBV7-2 to TRBJ2-4, with 9 bases that match TRBD2. CDR3 length: 14 residues. Trimming took 5 bases from V and 5 from J; bases not matched to a gene: 4. Germline V gene sequence: CDR1 SGHTA, CDR2 FQGNSA. The CDR3 region has the DNA TGTGCCAGCAGCGTTAGACTAGCGGAAAACATTCAGTACTTC. Amino acids: CASSVRLAENIQYF.

The chain links TRBV28 to TRBJ2-5, with D possibly matching TRBD2 (6 bases). The CDR3 runs to 12 residues. The V and J ends lost 5 bases and 5 bases respectively, with 9 bases between them. Germline V gene sequence: CDR1 MDHEN, CDR2 SYDVKM. The CDR3 sequence is CASSAGKETQYF. The CDR3 DNA is TGTGCCAGCAGTGCGGGGAAGGAGACCCAGTACTTC.

V is TRBV19 and J is TRBJ1-3, with TRBD1 as a possible D gene (6 bases). Trimming took off 6 bases at V and 0 bases at J, with 12 bases between the two ends. This CDR3 contains 15 residues. Germline CDR1 is LNHDA and CDR2 is SQIVND (reference sequence). The CDR3 nucleotides read TGTGCCAGTAGGAGACAGGTTTTCTCTGGAAACACCATATATTTT. Translating gives CASRRQVFSGNTIYF.

The chain carries TRBV4-1 and TRBJ2-1, with 10 bases matching TRBD2. V was pared by 4 bases and J by 8 bases, with 17 bases of the junction left unmatched. The CDR3 spans 18 residues. Germline V gene data show CDR1 as MGHRA and CDR2 as YSYEKL. As DNA, the CDR3 is TGCGCCAGCAGCCCCCCTCGCCAGGGGACTAGCGCCGCACATGAGCAGTTCTTC. This codes for CASSPPRQGTSAAHEQFF.

The chain links TRBV6-5 to TRBJ1-3; D is uncertain. Germline V gives CDR1 MNHEY, CDR2 SVGAGI. The CDR3 is 12 amino acids. V lost 8 bases and J 3 bases, leaving 8 bases between the germline ends. CDR3 in amino acids: CASGRDGNTIYF. The CDR3 bases are TGTGCCAGCGGGCGAGATGGAAACACCATATATTTT.

CDR3 region: CASTKYNEQFF. In DNA form, the CDR3 reads TGTGCCAGCACTAAATACAATGAGCAGTTCTTC. The chain recombines TRBV2 with TRBJ2-1; no clear D. V was clipped by 7 bases and J by 4 bases, with 5 bases between them. This CDR3 comprises 11 residues. Per the germline V gene, CDR1 is SNHLY and CDR2 is FYNNEI. The variable domain in full, with the rest retrieved from reference TRBV2 and TRBJ2-1, is EPEVTQTPSHQVTQMGQEVILRCVPISNHLYFYWYRQILGQKVEFLVSFYNNEISEKSEIFDDQFSVERPDGSNFTLKIRSTKLEDSAMYFCASTKYNEQFFGPGTRLTVL.

The chain joins TRBV3-1 (or the pseudogene TRBV3-2) to TRBJ1-3, with 9 bases lining up with TRBD1. Germline-derived CDR1 and CDR2 are LGHDT and YNNKEL (reference sequence). This CDR3 region has 16 residues. V shed 2 bases, J shed 4 bases, and the junction held 6 bases outside the gene matches. The CDR3 reads CASSQPYRGPGNTIYF. DNA of the CDR3: TGTGCCAGCAGCCAACCTTACAGGGGGCCCGGAAACACCATATATTTT.

V gene TRBV9 combines with J gene TRBJ2-5; 14 bases match TRBD2. Trimming at V came to 4 bases and at J to 5 bases, leaving 10 bases not matched to a gene. Germline loops: CDR1 SGDLS, CDR2 YYNGEE. The CDR3 consists of 17 residues. The CDR3 protein is CASSPGTSGRREETQYF. The CDR3 DNA is TGTGCCAGCAGCCCCGGGACTAGCGGGAGAAGGGAGGAGACCCAGTACTTC.

The chain combines TRBV5-1 with TRBJ2-1; 9 nucleotides match TRBD2. The germline V gene has CDR1 SGHRS and CDR2 YFSETQ. The trim removed 2 bases at V and 2 bases at J, leaving 2 bases unmatched. CDR3 length: 15 residues. CDR3 DNA sequence: TGCGCCAGCAGCTTCGGACTAGCGACCTACAATGAGCAGTTCTTC. This sequence encodes CASSFGLATYNEQFF.

The chain recombines TRBV27 with TRBJ2-2; unclear D gene. The CDR3 has 15 residues. With 6 bases removed from V and 1 base from J, the gap between germline ends came to 12 bases. Germline values: CDR1 MNHEY, CDR2 SMNVEV (reference sequence). The CDR3 DNA reads TGTGCCAGCAGGCGGTGGAAAGAGAACACCGGGGAGCTGTTTTTT. Residues: CASRRWKENTGELFF.